The following is a T cell receptor beta chain sequence with its context. The antigen remains undetermined. This entry belongs to a study of T-cell reconstitution after alpha-beta-depleted transplantation in children. The CDR3 totals 15 residues. Germline values: CDR1 DFQATT, CDR2 SNEGSKA (reference sequence). Trimming at V came to 7 bases and at J to 0 bases, leaving 9 bases not matched to a gene. During its preparation, the TCRbeta library received unique molecular identifiers. In TCRdb, the PCR reads were re-called with MiXCR into one record per CDR3 protein. The sample has around 580,000 distinct CDR3 sequences, about a quarter seen once. Findings and caveats of the study: Recipient T cells and thymic progenitors that survived gave rise to the high TCRbeta diversity observed at day 60 in some patients. Newly made T cells mostly supplied T-cell counts and diversity one year after transplant.

This sample comprised PBMCs, obtained before TCRalphabeta/CD19-depleted stem cell transplant. J is TRBJ2-7 and V is TRBV20-1; 10 bases are shared with TRBD2. This TCR was recovered from a boy under three years old with Wiskott-Aldrich syndrome, due to receive a stem cell transplant. CDR3 in amino acids: CSVPSGTSDSYEQYF. CDR3 in DNA: TGCAGTGTCCCTTCCGGGACTAGCGACTCCTACGAGCAGTACTTC.